Described below is a single T cell receptor (beta chain) sequence and its context. Original analysis: Reference gene primer amplification gave estimated nucleated cell counts. TCRdb keeps only in-frame clones here, not all; method: immunoSEQ multiplex PCR. Clone size and the V and J calls come from that table; the DNA yielded D and trimming. The data hold roughly 300,000 clones, with about 82% observed a single time. This sample is part of a study of blood T cell repertoires in COVID-19. Study at large: COVID-19 samples from acute and convalescent phases originated in the United States, Italy and Spain. PBMCs, B-cell-depleted T cells, or T cells were the source of the cDNA or gDNA that made up the material.

Germline-derived CDR1 and CDR2 are SGHRS and YFSETQ. Trimming removed 0 bases from V and 2 bases from J; junction bases left unmatched: 8. This CDR3 region has 17 residues. V is TRBV5-1 and J is TRBJ2-3; 8 bases map to TRBD2. The TCR originated in a woman aged 50 to 65 with acute or convalescent COVID-19. Source material: peripheral blood. DNA of the CDR3: TGCGCCAGCAGCTTGGGGGGTAGCGGGGTCGACACAGATACGCAGTATTTT. Amino acid sequence: CASSLGGSGVDTDTQYF.